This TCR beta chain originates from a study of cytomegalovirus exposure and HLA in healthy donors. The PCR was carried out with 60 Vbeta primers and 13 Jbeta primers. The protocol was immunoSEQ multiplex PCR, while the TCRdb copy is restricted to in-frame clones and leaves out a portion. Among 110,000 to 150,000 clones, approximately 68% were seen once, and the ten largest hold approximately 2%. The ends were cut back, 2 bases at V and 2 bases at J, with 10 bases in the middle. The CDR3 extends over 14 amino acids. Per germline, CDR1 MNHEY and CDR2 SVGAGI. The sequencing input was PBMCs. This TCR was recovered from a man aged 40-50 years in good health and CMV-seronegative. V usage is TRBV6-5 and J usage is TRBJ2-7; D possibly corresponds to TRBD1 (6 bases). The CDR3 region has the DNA TGTGCCAGCAGTTACGGGGGACACACCTACGAGCAGTACTTC. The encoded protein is CASSYGGHTYEQYF.